Listed below are T cell receptor beta chains from one sample, sequenced in a study of Graves' ophthalmopathy and Graves' hyperthyroidism. TCRdb fed the multiplex PCR reads into MiXCR, producing one record per CDR3 protein. The top ten clones hold roughly 12% of a sample with about 340,000 distinct CDR3 sequences, roughly 15% of them seen once. Sequences were obtained from peripheral blood. The receptors originated from an adult man with Graves' ophthalmopathy. Both conserved end residues are part of each CDR3. Each record gives: J gene, D gene, clone size, V gene, CDR3 protein, CDR3 DNA. A D gene is named only where the DNA matches it firmly. Expanded clones are given a class, and other clones once, few, many or no size at all.

TRBJ2-7 . many TRBV29-1 CSVGEIEQYF TGCAGCGTGGGAGAGATTGAGCAGTACTTC
TRBJ2-7 TRBD2 few TRBV6-1 CASSRGLAGDPYEQYF TGTGCCAGCAGCCGAGGACTAGCGGGAGACCCCTACGAGCAGTACTTC
TRBJ2-1 TRBD2 many TRBV9 CASSVTSGNNEQFF TGTGCCAGCAGCGTAACTAGCGGGAACAATGAGCAGTTCTTC
TRBJ2-7 . . TRBV27 CASRKFGQIDSYEQYF TGTGCCAGCAGGAAATTTGGACAGATTGACTCCTACGAGCAGTACTTC
TRBJ1-2 . many TRBV6-5 CASSYAKQGNVHGYTF TGTGCCAGCAGTTACGCAAAACAGGGTAACGTCCATGGCTACACCTTC
TRBJ1-1 . many TRBV11-3 CASSLEGRALNTEAFF TGTGCCAGCAGCTTAGAAGGGAGGGCCCTGAACACTGAAGCTTTCTTT
TRBJ2-7 . many TRBV20-1 CSATEVRTEQYF TGCAGTGCGACGGAGGTCCGAACCGAGCAGTACTTC
TRBJ2-5 . many TRBV20-1 CSARRQFQETQYF TGCAGTGCTAGACGACAGTTCCAAGAGACCCAGTACTTC
TRBJ1-1 . many TRBV12-3/TRBV12-4 CASSLAMGRTEAFF TGTGCCAGCAGTTTAGCGATGGGGCGAACTGAAGCTTTCTTT
TRBJ2-7 . many TRBV7-9 CASSPSWGDEQYF TGTGCCAGCAGCCCGTCTTGGGGGGACGAGCAGTACTTC
TRBJ1-5 TRBD1 many TRBV6-2/TRBV6-3 CASSRGGRAGQPQHF TGTGCCAGCAGTCGAGGGGGCAGGGCAGGTCAGCCCCAGCATTTT
TRBJ1-1 . many TRBV11-1 CASSFIVNTEAFF TGTGCCAGCAGTTTCATTGTGAACACTGAAGCTTTCTTT
TRBJ2-5 TRBD1 many TRBV2 CASSEGQGLGQETQYF TGTGCCAGCAGTGAAGGACAGGGGCTGGGTCAAGAGACCCAGTACTTC
TRBJ1-6 . many TRBV5-1 CASSLARGKSPLHF TGCGCCAGCAGCTTGGCACGGGGTAAATCACCCCTCCACTTT
TRBJ1-1 . many TRBV11-2 CASSLGGWRGGTEAFF TGTGCCAGCAGCTTAGGCGGTTGGCGAGGCGGCACTGAAGCTTTCTTT
TRBJ2-5 . many TRBV29-1 CSVPYRVAPETQYF TGCAGCGTACCATACAGGGTGGCCCCAGAGACCCAGTACTTC
TRBJ2-7 . many TRBV5-6 CASSLHGSSSYEQYF TGTGCCAGCAGCTTGCACGGCAGTTCGTCCTACGAGCAGTACTTC
TRBJ1-2 . many TRBV12-3/TRBV12-4 CASRYGTYGYTF TGTGCCAGCAGGTATGGGACGTACGGCTACACCTTC
TRBJ2-5 . few TRBV12-3/TRBV12-4 CASSLDSFQETQYF TGTGCCAGCAGCCTGGACAGTTTCCAAGAGACCCAGTACTTC
TRBJ1-6 . many TRBV20-1 CSARDRRSSYNSPLHF TGCAGTGCTAGAGATAGGAGAAGCTCCTATAATTCACCCCTCCACTTT
TRBJ2-5 TRBD2 many TRBV30 CAWSGGLAGGETQYF TGTGCCTGGAGCGGGGGACTAGCGGGAGGGGAGACCCAGTACTTC
TRBJ2-7 TRBD1 many TRBV12-3/TRBV12-4 CASSAPGQGSYEQYF TGTGCCAGCAGCGCTCCGGGACAGGGGTCCTACGAGCAGTACTTC
TRBJ2-7 . few TRBV20-1 CSAAQEGVEQSF TGCAGTGCTGCACAGGAGGGGGTCGAGCAGTCCTTC
TRBJ2-6 . . TRBV2 CASSEGGISGANVLTF TGTGCCAGCAGTGAAGGCGGGATCTCTGGGGCCAACGTCCTGACTTTC
TRBJ2-5 . . TRBV6-2/TRBV6-3 CASKKLGQTQYF TGTGCCAGCAAAAAACTAGGCCAGACCCAGTACTTC
TRBJ1-1 . . TRBV20-1 CSAEGTEAFF TGCAGCGCTGAGGGCACTGAAGCTTTCTTT
TRBJ1-5 . many TRBV12-3/TRBV12-4 CASSLKWQGQPQHF TGTGCCAGCAGTTTGAAGTGGCAAGGACAGCCCCAGCATTTT
TRBJ2-5 . many TRBV2 CASSPRGGETQYF TGTGCCAGCAGTCCGCGGGGAGGCGAGACCCAGTACTTC
TRBJ1-2 . . TRBV19 CASSIPGDVRENYGYTF TGTGCCAGTAGTATACCGGGGGACGTCCGAGAGAACTATGGCTACACCTTC
TRBJ2-5 . . TRBV19 CASSITRTQETQYF TGTGCCAGTAGTATCACGCGAACTCAAGAGACCCAGTACTTC
TRBJ1-5 TRBD1 many TRBV20-1 CSARVGTGGQPQHF TGCAGTGCTAGAGTTGGGACAGGGGGGCAGCCCCAGCATTTT
TRBJ2-1 . few TRBV7-9 CASSSPQTNEQFF TGTGCCAGCAGCTCTCCGCAGACCAATGAGCAGTTCTTC
TRBJ1-5 . many TRBV3-1 CASSQGHSNQPQHF TGTGCCAGCAGCCAAGGGCATAGCAATCAGCCCCAGCATTTT
TRBJ1-1 . few TRBV12-3/TRBV12-4 CASTGQGQRTEAFF TGTGCCAGCACCGGGCAGGGCCAACGGACTGAAGCTTTCTTT
TRBJ2-5 . many TRBV5-1 CASSLAHQETQYF TGCGCCAGCAGCTTAGCGCACCAAGAGACCCAGTACTTC
TRBJ2-2 . many TRBV30 CAWSVLQNTGELFF TGTGCCTGGAGTGTCTTACAGAACACCGGGGAGCTGTTTTTT
TRBJ2-7 TRBD2 few TRBV7-9 CASSKGLAGANEQYF TGTGCCAGCAGCAAGGGGCTAGCGGGAGCCAACGAGCAGTACTTC
TRBJ2-7 . many TRBV2 CASIGRDSYEQYF TGTGCCAGCATCGGACGGGACTCCTACGAGCAGTACTTC
TRBJ1-6 . many TRBV30 CSAGENSPLHF TGCTCGGCTGGAGAGAATTCACCCCTCCACTTT
TRBJ2-5 TRBD2 many TRBV7-2 CASSLTSGDLRETQYF TGTGCCAGCAGCTTAACTAGCGGGGACCTCCGGGAGACCCAGTACTTC
TRBJ1-5 TRBD1 many TRBV6-1 CASSEGPGGSLSNQPQHF TGTGCCAGCAGTGAAGGGCCAGGGGGCTCCTTAAGCAATCAGCCCCAGCATTTT
TRBJ2-5 TRBD1 many TRBV28 CASSLVGTGMQETQYF TGTGCCAGCAGTTTAGTTGGGACAGGGATGCAAGAGACCCAGTACTTC
TRBJ2-1 . . TRBV15 CATSRDQGWGNEQFF TGTGCCACCAGCAGAGATCAGGGTTGGGGGAATGAGCAGTTCTTC
TRBJ1-6 . . TRBV20-1 CSAISFNSPLHF TGCAGTGCTATCTCGTTCAATTCACCCCTCCACTTT
TRBJ2-5 . few TRBV30 CAWSVGGGGQETQYF TGTGCCTGGAGTGTGGGGGGAGGGGGACAAGAGACCCAGTACTTC
TRBJ1-2 . many TRBV30 CAWSPRGAGYTF TGTGCCTGGAGCCCGCGGGGGGCCGGCTACACCTTC